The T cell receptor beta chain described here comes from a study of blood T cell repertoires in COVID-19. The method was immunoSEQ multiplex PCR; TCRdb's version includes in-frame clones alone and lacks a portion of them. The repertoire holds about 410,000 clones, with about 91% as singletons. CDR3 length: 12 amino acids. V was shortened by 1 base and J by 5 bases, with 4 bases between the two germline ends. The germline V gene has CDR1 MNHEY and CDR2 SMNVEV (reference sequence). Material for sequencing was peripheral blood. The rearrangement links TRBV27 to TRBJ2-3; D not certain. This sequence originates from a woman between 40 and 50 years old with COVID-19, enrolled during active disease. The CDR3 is CASSLYGDTQYF. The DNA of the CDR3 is TGTGCCAGCAGTTTATACGGAGATACGCAGTATTTT.